This is a list of T cell receptor beta chains from one sample in a study of T cell repertoires in cytomegalovirus infection. TCRdb re-called the reads with MiXCR, one entry per CDR3 protein. The sample yields 200,000 to 300,000 distinct CDR3 sequences, approximately 10% seen once. Sequences were obtained from PBMCs. These TCRs come from a human donor in good health (CMV status not recorded). Some clones in this sample may be carry-over from other donors' samples. Both conserved end residues are part of each CDR3. D genes are given only for firm matches. Size tells how often a clone was seen (once, few, many) or the class of an expanded clone, and some rows leave it out.

cdr3_nt cdr3_aa clone_size j_call d_call v_call
TGTGCCAGTAGTCGGTGGATACAGGGGCCAACCTCTGGGGCCAACGTCCTGACTTTC CASSRWIQGPTSGANVLTF many TRBJ2-6 TRBD1 TRBV19
TGTGCCAGCACCCTCAATCGGGGGGGCGGAGAGACCCAGTACTTC CASTLNRGGGETQYF . TRBJ2-5 TRBD2 TRBV25-1
TGTGCCATCAGTGGTGACAGGGGCACTGAAGCTTTCTTT CAISGDRGTEAFF . TRBJ1-1 TRBD1 TRBV10-3
TGCAGTGCTTCCGAGCAGGGAGGAGATACGCAGTATTTT CSASEQGGDTQYF many TRBJ2-3 . TRBV20-1
TGTGCCAGCAGCCCCCGACAGGGGGGTCAGTACGAGCAGTACTTC CASSPRQGGQYEQYF . TRBJ2-7 TRBD1 TRBV11-3
TGTGCCAGCAGCCCAAGATTTCAGGGACATGGCTACACCTTC CASSPRFQGHGYTF many TRBJ1-2 . TRBV7-2
TGCAGTGCAAACTTGGGACTAGCGCGGAGCTCCTACAATGAGCAGTTCTTC CSANLGLARSSYNEQFF . TRBJ2-1 TRBD2 TRBV20-1
TGTGCCAGCAGCCTTTCGGACAGTGTAGCCAAAAACATTCAGTACTTC CASSLSDSVAKNIQYF many TRBJ2-4 . TRBV7-2
TGTGCCAGCAGCTTCATCGGCCCAAGCGGGAGCGGGCTCGAGCAGTACTTC CASSFIGPSGSGLEQYF many TRBJ2-7 TRBD2 TRBV7-2
TGCAGCGTTGATCAGGGGCAGGGTCAGCCCCAGCATTTT CSVDQGQGQPQHF . TRBJ1-5 . TRBV29-1
TGCAGCGCGATACAGGGCCCTCCACCTAACTATGGCTACACCTTC CSAIQGPPPNYGYTF . TRBJ1-2 . TRBV29-1
TGTGCCACCAGCAGAGACCCAGGGCAGGTGGCCAAGCAGTTCTTC CATSRDPGQVAKQFF few TRBJ2-1 . TRBV15
TGTGCCAGCAGCCAAGACGGGCAGATAGGCGTCTTT CASSQDGQIGVF few TRBJ1-6 . TRBV3-1
TGCAGTGCTAGGGAACAGGGTTCTAACTATGGCTACACCTTC CSAREQGSNYGYTF . TRBJ1-2 . TRBV20-1
TGCAGCGTTGGCGACAGGGTAGACTCTGGGGCCAACGTCCTGACTTTC CSVGDRVDSGANVLTF few TRBJ2-6 TRBD1 TRBV29-1
TGTGCCAGCAGCTTCGACAGGGGGCGCGAAGAGACCCAGTACTTC CASSFDRGREETQYF many TRBJ2-5 TRBD1 TRBV7-2
TGTGCCAGCAGCTCCGGGGCAGCCTACGAGCAGTACTTC CASSSGAAYEQYF many TRBJ2-7 . TRBV7-6
TGTGCCAGCAGCCCCGACAGGTCTCGGCAGTACTTC CASSPDRSRQYF many TRBJ2-7 . TRBV7-6
TGTGCCAGCAGCCCCCGCGGAGGAATCACCGGGGAGCTGTTTTTT CASSPRGGITGELFF many TRBJ2-2 . TRBV7-6
TGCGCCAACTATCCACGACCGGGGGCGCGGGGCTACACCTTC CANYPRPGARGYTF few TRBJ1-2 . TRBV4-3
TGTGCCAGCAGCCTCCCCCTCGGCCGTGATAGTTATGGCTACACCTTC CASSLPLGRDSYGYTF few TRBJ1-2 . TRBV7-9
TGTGCCAGCAGGGGACTAGCGGGGGGGCTCACAGAGACCCAGTACTTC CASRGLAGGLTETQYF many TRBJ2-5 TRBD2 TRBV7-2
TGCAGTGCTAGAGAGCCTCGGCGGGGACGCCAAGAGACCCAGTACTTC CSAREPRRGRQETQYF many TRBJ2-5 . TRBV20-1
TGTGCCAGCAGCTTAGCTGGACAGGGACTGGGAAACACCATATATTTT CASSLAGQGLGNTIYF many TRBJ1-3 TRBD1 TRBV7-2
TGTGCCTGGAATACAGGTCAAGAGACCCAGTACTTC CAWNTGQETQYF few TRBJ2-5 . TRBV30
TGTGCCAGCAGTTCCCGGGCTACCAATCAGCCCCAGCATTTT CASSSRATNQPQHF . TRBJ1-5 . TRBV12-3/TRBV12-4
TGTGCCAGTAGTAAAAGCAGGGGGGGCACAGATACGCAGTATTTT CASSKSRGGTDTQYF . TRBJ2-3 . TRBV19
TGTGCCAGTAGGGGACAGGGGAAAGAGACCCAGTACTTC CASRGQGKETQYF . TRBJ2-5 TRBD1 TRBV19
TGTGCCAGTAGATTTTCTACTTCCGATGAGCAGTTCTTC CASRFSTSDEQFF many TRBJ2-1 . TRBV19
TGTGCCAGCAGGAACGGGGGGCTGGGAGACACCGGGGAGCTGTTTTTT CASRNGGLGDTGELFF once TRBJ2-2 . TRBV28
TGTGCCAGCAGTTACGGGGACAGGGCGGGCGGGGAGCTGTTTTTT CASSYGDRAGGELFF few TRBJ2-2 TRBD1 TRBV6-8
TGTGCCAGCAGCCAAGATCAAGGACAGGGGTATGGCTACACCTTC CASSQDQGQGYGYTF . TRBJ1-2 TRBD1 TRBV4-2
TGTGCCAGCAGCCCCTTCGAGGGGGATACGCAGTATTTT CASSPFEGDTQYF many TRBJ2-3 . TRBV7-2
TGTGCCAGCAGCTTGGAGCGGGGGGCGACGGGGGAGCAGTACTTC CASSLERGATGEQYF few TRBJ2-7 TRBD2 TRBV5-6
TGCAGTGCTAGGTCTGGGGCCAACGTCCTGACTTTC CSARSGANVLTF many TRBJ2-6 . TRBV20-1
TGTGCCAGCAGCCCGCACCTCGGGACAGGGGGCTACAATGAGCAGTTCTTC CASSPHLGTGGYNEQFF few TRBJ2-1 TRBD1 TRBV7-2
TGTGCCAGCAGCTTGGGCAGTCTGAATGAAGCTTTCTTT CASSLGSLNEAFF many TRBJ1-1 . TRBV7-9
TGTGCCAGCTGCGGGGGAACGAACACCGGGGAGCTGTTTTTT CASCGGTNTGELFF many TRBJ2-2 TRBD2 TRBV2
TGTGCCAGCAGCTTAGGAGCGACTGCAAGCACAGATACGCAGTATTTT CASSLGATASTDTQYF many TRBJ2-3 . TRBV7-9
TGTGCCAGTAACCCTCGGCTGGGGGAACTAGAGACCCAGTACTTC CASNPRLGELETQYF many TRBJ2-5 . TRBV7-2
TGTGCCAGCAGTGGGGGGACTAGCGGGGCCGGTGAGCAGTTCTTC CASSGGTSGAGEQFF . TRBJ2-1 TRBD2 TRBV28
TGTGCCAGCAGCTTAGGAGGACGGAGGTTTGGGAGCAATCAGCCCCAGCATTTT CASSLGGRRFGSNQPQHF many TRBJ1-5 . TRBV7-8
TGTGCCAGCAGCTCATTTCCAGGGGCGATGGTTGAAAAACTGTTTTTT CASSSFPGAMVEKLFF many TRBJ1-4 . TRBV7-2
TGCAGTGCTAGAGTAACTGCCGGAGGGGACACCATATATTTT CSARVTAGGDTIYF many TRBJ1-3 . TRBV20-1
TGTGCCAGCAGTCCTCATGCGGGGAGCCTGGGTGAGCAGTTCTTC CASSPHAGSLGEQFF many TRBJ2-1 . TRBV12-3/TRBV12-4
TGTGCCAGCTGCTCCCTAGCGGGAGGCTCCGGCACCGGGGAGCTGTTTTTT CASCSLAGGSGTGELFF many TRBJ2-2 TRBD2 TRBV6-6
TGTGCCAGCAGCTTAGCGACAGGGAATACTGAAGCTTTCTTT CASSLATGNTEAFF many TRBJ1-1 TRBD1 TRBV7-6
TGCAGTGCTAGAGGCGGGGACTTCGACTACGAGCAGTACTTC CSARGGDFDYEQYF few TRBJ2-7 . TRBV20-1
TGTGCCAGCAGCCAAGATCTCACAATACCCCTTGGCTACACCTTC CASSQDLTIPLGYTF . TRBJ1-2 . TRBV4-2
TGTGCCAGCAGCTTCTATCACTCTGGGGCCAACGTCCTGACTTTC CASSFYHSGANVLTF many TRBJ2-6 . TRBV5-6
TGTGCCAGCAGTGAAGGTGGACTAGCGGGTATTAATGCCTACGAGCAGTACTTC CASSEGGLAGINAYEQYF few TRBJ2-7 TRBD2 TRBV25-1
TGTGCCTGCGGGGAGGGCACCGGGGAGCTGTTTTTT CACGEGTGELFF . TRBJ2-2 TRBD2 TRBV30
TGCAGTGCTAGAGATCAACGGGACAGGGGGACGTTCTTC CSARDQRDRGTFF . TRBJ2-1 TRBD1 TRBV20-1
TGTGCCAGCAGCTTGCTGGGGACGGCTAATGAAGCTTTCTTT CASSLLGTANEAFF many TRBJ1-1 . TRBV7-9
TGTGCCAGCAGCCCCACGGCGGGGTTCCTGGTCGGGAGCACTGAAGCTTTCTTT CASSPTAGFLVGSTEAFF few TRBJ1-1 . TRBV7-2
TGTGCCAGCAGCTCCGGAGGGGCGGGGTTACCTGGAAACACCATATATTTT CASSSGGAGLPGNTIYF many TRBJ1-3 . TRBV7-2
TGTGCCAGCAGCCCCTTGGGACTAGCGGGAGGCGAGCAGTACTTC CASSPLGLAGGEQYF many TRBJ2-7 TRBD2 TRBV7-6
TGTGCCAGCAGTTACAGGGGGGACTGGGACACTGAAGCTTTCTTT CASSYRGDWDTEAFF many TRBJ1-1 . TRBV6-5
TGTGCCAGCACCAGCAACAGGGGGCTTGAGGAGCAGTACTTC CASTSNRGLEEQYF few TRBJ2-7 TRBD1 TRBV28